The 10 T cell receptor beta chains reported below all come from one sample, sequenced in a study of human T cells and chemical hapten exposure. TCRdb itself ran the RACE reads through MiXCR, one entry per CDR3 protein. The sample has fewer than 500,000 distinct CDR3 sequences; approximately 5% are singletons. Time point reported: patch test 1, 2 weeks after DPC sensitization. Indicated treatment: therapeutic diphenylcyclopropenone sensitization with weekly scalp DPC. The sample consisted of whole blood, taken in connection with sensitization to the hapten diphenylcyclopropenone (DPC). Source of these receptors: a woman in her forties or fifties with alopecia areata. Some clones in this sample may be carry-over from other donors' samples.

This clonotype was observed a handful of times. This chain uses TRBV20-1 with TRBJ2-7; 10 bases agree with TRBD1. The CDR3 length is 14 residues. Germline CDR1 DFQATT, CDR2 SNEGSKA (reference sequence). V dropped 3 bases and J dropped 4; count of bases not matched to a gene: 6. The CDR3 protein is CSARTGTGDYEQYF. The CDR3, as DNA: TGCAGTGCTAGGACCGGGACAGGGGATTACGAGCAGTACTTC.

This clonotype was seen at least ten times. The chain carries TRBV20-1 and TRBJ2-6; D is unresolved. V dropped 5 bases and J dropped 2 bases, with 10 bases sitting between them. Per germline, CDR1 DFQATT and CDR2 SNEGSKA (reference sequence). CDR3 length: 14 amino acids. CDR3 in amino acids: CSAVAGTGANVLTF. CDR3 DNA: TGCAGTGCTGTCGCAGGCACTGGGGCCAACGTCCTGACTTTC.

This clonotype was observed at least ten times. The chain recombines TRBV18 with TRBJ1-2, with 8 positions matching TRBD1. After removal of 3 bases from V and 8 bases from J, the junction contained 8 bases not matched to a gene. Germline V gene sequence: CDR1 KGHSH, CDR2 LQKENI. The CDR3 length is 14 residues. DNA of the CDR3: TGTGCCAGCTCACCCGGACAGGGCGAGTGGGGCTACACCTTC. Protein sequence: CASSPGQGEWGYTF. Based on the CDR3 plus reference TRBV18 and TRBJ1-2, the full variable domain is NAGVMQNPRHLVRRRGQEARLRCSPMKGHSHVYWYRQLPEEGLKFMVYLQKENIIDESGMPKERFSAEFPKEGPSILRIQQVVRGDSAAYFCASSPGQGEWGYTFGSGTRLTVV.

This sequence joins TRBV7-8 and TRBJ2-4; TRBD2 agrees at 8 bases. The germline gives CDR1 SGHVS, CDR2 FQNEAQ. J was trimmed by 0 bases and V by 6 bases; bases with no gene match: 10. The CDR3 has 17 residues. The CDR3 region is CASSRREGVLAKNIQYF. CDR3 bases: TGTGCCAGCAGTCGCCGGGAGGGGGTTCTAGCCAAAAACATTCAGTACTTC.

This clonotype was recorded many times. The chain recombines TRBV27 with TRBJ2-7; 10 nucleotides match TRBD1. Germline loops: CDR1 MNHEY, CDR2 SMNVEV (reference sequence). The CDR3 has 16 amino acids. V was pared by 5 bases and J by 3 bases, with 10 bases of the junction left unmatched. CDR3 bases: TGTGCCAGCAGTCCCCTGCCGGGGACAGGGGTCTACGAGCAGTACTTC. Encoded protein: CASSPLPGTGVYEQYF.

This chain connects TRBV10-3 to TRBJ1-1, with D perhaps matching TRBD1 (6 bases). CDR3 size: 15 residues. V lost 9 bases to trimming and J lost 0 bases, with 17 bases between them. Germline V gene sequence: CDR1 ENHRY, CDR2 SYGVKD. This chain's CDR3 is CAISGTKNMNTEAFF. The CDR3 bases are TGTGCCATAAGCGGGACAAAGAACATGAACACTGAAGCTTTCTTT.

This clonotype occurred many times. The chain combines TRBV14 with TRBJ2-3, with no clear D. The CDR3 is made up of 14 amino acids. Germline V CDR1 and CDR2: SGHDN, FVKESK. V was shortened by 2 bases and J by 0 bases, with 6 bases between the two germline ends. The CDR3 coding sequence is TGTGCCAGCAGCCAACAGGCTAGCACAGATACGCAGTATTTT. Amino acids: CASSQQASTDTQYF.

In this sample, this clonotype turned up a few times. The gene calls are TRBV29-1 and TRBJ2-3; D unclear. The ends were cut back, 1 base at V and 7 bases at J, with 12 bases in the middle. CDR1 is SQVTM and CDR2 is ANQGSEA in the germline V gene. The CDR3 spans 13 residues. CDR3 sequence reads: CSVEGLVGNTQYF. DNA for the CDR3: TGCAGCGTTGAAGGGCTTGTGGGAAATACGCAGTATTTT.

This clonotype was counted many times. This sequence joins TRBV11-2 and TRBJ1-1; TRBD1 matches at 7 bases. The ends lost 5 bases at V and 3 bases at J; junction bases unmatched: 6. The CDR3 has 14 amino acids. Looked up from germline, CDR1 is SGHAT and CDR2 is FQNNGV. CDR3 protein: CASSGGQRHTEAFF. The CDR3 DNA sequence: TGTGCCAGCAGCGGGGGACAGCGGCACACTGAAGCTTTCTTT.

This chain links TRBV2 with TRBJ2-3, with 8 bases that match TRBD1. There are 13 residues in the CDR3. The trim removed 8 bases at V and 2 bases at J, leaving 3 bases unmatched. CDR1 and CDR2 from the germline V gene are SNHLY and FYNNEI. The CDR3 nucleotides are TGTGCCAGCCAGGGGGCGAACACAGATACGCAGTATTTT. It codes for CASQGANTDTQYF.